A single T cell receptor (beta chain) is shown here with its context. Its antigen remains unidentified. PCR or immunohistochemistry showed mismatch repair deficiency in every enrolled patient. TCR sequencing covered a few patients who responded to pembrolizumab. V lost 5 bases to trimming and J lost 2 bases, with 15 bases between them. This CDR3 comprises 15 residues. Germline assignment: CDR1 MNHNY and CDR2 SVGAGI (reference sequence). This entry comes from a study of PD-1 blockade in mismatch repair-deficient tumors. Study-wide points: Tumor-resident clones, often undetectable pretreatment in blood, expanded then contracted after pembrolizumab.

Libraries were prepared by immunoSEQ multiplex PCR; TCRdb keeps only in-frame clonotypes and omits some of them. The sample includes about 49,000 clones, approximately 80% seen only once; the top ten take under 3.5%. This specimen was PBMCs, taken before pembrolizumab treatment. The chain combines TRBV6-6 with TRBJ1-2, with a tentative D call TRBD1 (6 bases). This TCR derives from an adult with mismatch repair-deficient cancer. CDR3 DNA sequence: TGTGCCAGCAGTAGAGCAGGGGTAACCAACTATGGCTACACCTTC. This gives the protein CASSRAGVTNYGYTF.